These 16 T cell receptor beta chains were sequenced from one sample in a study of shared clonotypes between healthy human individuals. The table came from immunoSEQ multiplex PCR; TCRdb's copy has only in-frame clones and leaves some out. This sample has about 1 million clones, with about 75% found just once. Sequenced sample: memory CD4+ T cells sorted from blood. Subset noted: CD45RA-negative fraction. These receptors all stem from a man aged 18 to 30 in good health.

This clone was detected only a few times. The gene calls are TRBV19 and TRBJ1-5; 7 nucleotides match TRBD1. Germline-derived CDR1 and CDR2 are LNHDA and SQIVND (reference sequence). Trimming at V came to 7 bases and at J to 5 bases, leaving 8 bases not matched to a gene. CDR3 length: 14 amino acids. CDR3 nucleotide sequence: TGTGCCAGTATCGGGGCAGGGGGGGATCAGCCCCAGCATTTT. Translated, it gives CASIGAGGDQPQHF.

Worth noting for this clone: The sample has other DNA sequences that encode this CDR3 too. The chain recombines TRBV4-2 with TRBJ1-5; D not certain. This CDR3 has 15 amino acids. Germline V gives CDR1 LGHNA, CDR2 YNFKEQ. The ends were cut back, 0 bases at V and 1 base at J, with 7 bases in the middle. The CDR3 DNA reads TGTGCCAGCAGCCAAGAGGCAGCAAGCAATCAGCCCCAGCATTTT. It specifies CASSQEAASNQPQHF.

This chain links TRBV10-3 with TRBJ2-7; D may match TRBD1 or TRBD2 (5 bases each). The V end lost 4 bases, the J end lost 0 bases, and 10 bases lay between the germline ends. The CDR3 is 14 amino acids. The germline V gene encodes CDR1 ENHRY and CDR2 SYGVKD. CDR3 in amino acids: CAISAGPSSYEQYF. The CDR3, as DNA: TGTGCCATCAGTGCGGGACCAAGCTCCTACGAGCAGTACTTC.

V and J are TRBV11-2 and TRBJ2-2, with 7 bases identical to TRBD2. CDR3 length: 17 residues. CDR1 is SGHAT, CDR2 FQNNGV, per germline. Trimming removed 5 bases from V and 5 bases from J; junction bases left unmatched: 14. Here the CDR3 DNA reads TGTGCCAGCAGCGGATATGAGGGCCAGGGAGGGACCGGGGAGCTGTTTTTT. It is translated as CASSGYEGQGGTGELFF.

V gene TRBV6-6 combines with J gene TRBJ2-7, with 8 bases lining up with TRBD1. J was trimmed by 2 bases and V by 6 bases; bases with no gene match: 9. This CDR3 region has 15 residues. The germline gives CDR1 MNHNY, CDR2 SVGAGI (reference sequence). The CDR3 loop reads CASRSGGGGPYEQYF. CDR3 coding DNA: TGTGCCAGCAGGTCAGGGGGCGGCGGCCCCTACGAGCAGTACTTC.

This chain connects TRBV5-4 to TRBJ2-3, with 7 bases lining up with TRBD2. In germline, CDR1 is SGHNT, CDR2 YYREEE (reference sequence). CDR3 length: 15 amino acids. V gave up 0 bases and J gave up 4 bases; unmatched junction bases: 5. For the CDR3, the DNA is TGTGCCAGCAGCTTGGACGGCGCGGGGGCAGATACGCAGTATTTT. As protein: CASSLDGAGADTQYF.

This sequence joins TRBV28 and TRBJ1-2, with no clear D. This CDR3 is built from 13 residues. Germline CDR1 and CDR2: MDHEN and SYDVKM. Trimming removed 3 bases from V and 4 bases from J, with 9 bases in between. The CDR3 DNA sequence: TGTGCCAGCAGTTTGACGGTCTCCTATGGCTACACCTTC. Translated: CASSLTVSYGYTF.

V gene TRBV11-3 combines with J gene TRBJ2-6; D is unclear. Germline V gene sequence: CDR1 SGHNT, CDR2 YENEEA. Trimming removed 5 bases at V and 2 bases at J, with 7 bases between. The CDR3 has 14 amino acids. The CDR3 protein is CASSPTAGANVLTF. The CDR3 DNA sequence: TGTGCCAGCAGCCCCACGGCTGGGGCCAACGTCCTGACTTTC.

The gene calls are TRBV6-6 and TRBJ2-5; D is possibly TRBD1 (6 bases). V was pared by 4 bases and J by 0 bases, with 15 bases between. The CDR3 runs 16 residues. The germline V gene has CDR1 MNHNY and CDR2 SVGAGI (reference sequence). The CDR3 here is CASSSDDRTYQETQYF. Here the CDR3 DNA reads TGTGCCAGCAGTTCTGACGACAGGACGTACCAAGAGACCCAGTACTTC.

This clone was found once. This chain links TRBV5-1 with TRBJ1-2; 10 bases line up with TRBD1. This CDR3 is built from 14 residues. V was pared by 4 bases and J by 10 bases, with 10 bases of the junction left unmatched. CDR1 and CDR2 from the germline V gene are SGHRS and YFSETQ. CDR3 nucleotides: TGCGCCAGCAGCCTGACCGGGACAGGGGAAGTCTACACCTTC. Its protein is CASSLTGTGEVYTF.

V gene TRBV6-1 combines with J gene TRBJ2-7; D may be TRBD1 or TRBD2 (5 bases each). The CDR3 runs 15 residues. CDR1 and CDR2 (germline): MNHNS, SASEGT. With 2 bases removed from V and 2 bases from J, the gap between germline ends came to 13 bases. In nucleotides, the CDR3 is TGTGCCAGCAGTGAACGGGGTGACAGCGCCTACGAGCAGTACTTC. Amino acid sequence: CASSERGDSAYEQYF.

The J gene is TRBJ1-2, the V gene TRBV5-6; a possible D gene is TRBD1 (6 bases). V was clipped by 3 bases and J by 5 bases, with 20 bases between them. This CDR3 spans 16 amino acids. From germline, CDR1 is SGHDT and CDR2 YYEEEE. The CDR3 region has the DNA TGTGCCAGCAGCTCAGGCAACAGGGAACTCGAGTATGGCTACACCTTC. Its protein product is CASSSGNRELEYGYTF.

The J gene is TRBJ1-5, the V gene TRBV6-6; 8 nucleotides line up with TRBD1. The V gene end was trimmed by 6 bases and the J gene end by 2 bases; junction bases not matched to a gene: 0. The CDR3 consists of 13 residues. The germline V gene has CDR1 MNHNY and CDR2 SVGAGI (reference sequence). The CDR3 loop is CASRDRGNQPQHF. The CDR3 DNA reads TGTGCCAGCAGGGACAGGGGCAATCAGCCCCAGCATTTT.

The chain couples TRBV5-5 to TRBJ1-5; a weak D match, TRBD1 (5 bases). CDR3 size: 15 residues. V was clipped by 2 bases and J by 6 bases, with 15 bases between them. The V gene's germline CDR1 is SGHKS and CDR2 YYEKEE (reference sequence). Written as DNA, the CDR3 is TGTGCCAGCAGCTTACTGCCCAGGGTAACTCAGCCCCAGCATTTT. Protein product: CASSLLPRVTQPQHF. Combining the CDR3 with reference TRBV5-5 and TRBJ1-5 gives the whole variable domain DAGVTQSPTHLIKTRGQQVTLRCSPISGHKSVSWYQQVLGQGPQFIFQYYEKEERGRGNFPDRFSARQFPNYSSELNVNALLLGDSALYLCASSLLPRVTQPQHFGDGTRLSIL.

This chain joins TRBV21-1 and TRBJ2-4; the table's TRBD1 call for D was not verified on the DNA. TRBV21-1 represents a pseudogene. This CDR3 is built from 17 residues. CDR3 residues: CASSKEKTGVAKNIQYF. The CDR3, as DNA: TGTGCCAGCAGCAAAGAGAAGACAGGGGTAGCCAAAAACATTCAGTACTTC.

This clone was observed a single time. V usage is TRBV10-3 and J usage is TRBJ2-1, with D maybe TRBD1 (5 bases). V gave up 6 bases and J gave up 4 bases, with 10 bases separating them. Germline loops: CDR1 ENHRY, CDR2 SYGVKD. CDR3 length: 13 residues. The CDR3 loop is CAISGDSYNEQFF. Here the CDR3 DNA reads TGTGCCATCAGCGGAGACAGTTACAATGAGCAGTTCTTC.